These T cell receptor beta chains were read from a single sample in a study of breast tumors, draining lymph nodes, adjacent tissues. TCRdb called the multiplex PCR reads again in MiXCR, with one record for every CDR3 protein. The sample records about 130,000 distinct CDR3 sequences, more than 20% being singletons. The material sequenced was axillary lymph node tissue. Receptor source: a female donor with breast cancer. Some clones in this sample may be carry-over from other donors' samples. Each CDR3 is given without its conserved first and last residue.

v_gene: TRBV30
j_gene: TRBJ1-5
CDR3aa: AWSTGAGDNQPQH

v_gene: TRBV5-1
j_gene: TRBJ2-5
CDR3aa: ASTPRGWETQY

v_gene: TRBV28
j_gene: TRBJ2-7
CDR3aa: ASGRYSYEQY

v_gene: TRBV6-6
j_gene: TRBJ1-2
CDR3aa: ASSFPTTGDSNYGYT

v_gene: TRBV6-5
j_gene: TRBJ2-7
CDR3aa: ASSSDRGPPEQY

v_gene: TRBV12-3/TRBV12-4
j_gene: TRBJ2-1
CDR3aa: ASSQFTAYNEQF

v_gene: TRBV12-5
j_gene: TRBJ2-5
CDR3aa: ASGQFGETQY

v_gene: TRBV12-5
j_gene: TRBJ2-3
CDR3aa: ASGRNSVPQY

v_gene: TRBV10-3
j_gene: TRBJ2-3
CDR3aa: AISGHNSGNSDTQY

v_gene: TRBV11-3
j_gene: TRBJ2-3
CDR3aa: ASSPRTSGTITDTQY

v_gene: TRBV4-1
j_gene: TRBJ2-7
CDR3aa: ASSQGQTLREQY

v_gene: TRBV5-6
j_gene: TRBJ2-7
CDR3aa: ASSRTTYEQY

v_gene: TRBV5-6
j_gene: TRBJ2-1
CDR3aa: ASSLETSSSYNEQF

v_gene: TRBV6-5
j_gene: TRBJ2-7
CDR3aa: ASSRGTSYEQY

v_gene: TRBV10-2
j_gene: TRBJ1-4
CDR3aa: ATQAGGQSNEKLF

v_gene: TRBV6-1
j_gene: TRBJ2-7
CDR3aa: ASRGLDYEQY

v_gene: TRBV9
j_gene: TRBJ1-4
CDR3aa: ASSVDRGEKLF

v_gene: TRBV4-1
j_gene: TRBJ2-3
CDR3aa: ASSQGTSGRRTDTQY

v_gene: TRBV2
j_gene: TRBJ2-3
CDR3aa: ASSPNGQSTDTQY

v_gene: TRBV5-1
j_gene: TRBJ2-6
CDR3aa: ASSLSVTGANVLT

v_gene: TRBV7-2
j_gene: TRBJ2-7
CDR3aa: ASSLQDYEQY

v_gene: TRBV14
j_gene: TRBJ2-7
CDR3aa: ASSQAPRGEQY

v_gene: TRBV19
j_gene: TRBJ2-2
CDR3aa: ASSIGGTSGANTGELF

v_gene: TRBV5-6
j_gene: TRBJ2-5
CDR3aa: ASSLPEGLRQETQY

v_gene: TRBV2
j_gene: TRBJ2-5
CDR3aa: ASSEGGRASQETQY

v_gene: TRBV6-1
j_gene: TRBJ2-4
CDR3aa: ASSEVGTNIQY

v_gene: TRBV5-4
j_gene: TRBJ2-3
CDR3aa: ASSLRDYADTQY

v_gene: TRBV25-1
j_gene: TRBJ2-1
CDR3aa: ASHSGRSSYNEQF

v_gene: TRBV25-1
j_gene: TRBJ2-2
CDR3aa: ASSPWDTGELF

v_gene: TRBV5-8
j_gene: TRBJ2-7
CDR3aa: ASSLGEEGYEQY

v_gene: TRBV2
j_gene: TRBJ2-3
CDR3aa: ASRGLRDTQY

v_gene: TRBV29-1
j_gene: TRBJ2-5
CDR3aa: SVVPGRRGETQY

v_gene: TRBV11-3
j_gene: TRBJ2-5
CDR3aa: ASSKDGETQY

v_gene: TRBV28
j_gene: TRBJ1-4
CDR3aa: ASSPGTLRLNEKLF

v_gene: TRBV18
j_gene: TRBJ2-3
CDR3aa: ASSFGQVSTDTQY

v_gene: TRBV19
j_gene: TRBJ2-1
CDR3aa: ASSIDPAPSYNEQF

v_gene: TRBV5-5
j_gene: TRBJ2-7
CDR3aa: ASSPVAGGPYEQY

v_gene: TRBV2
j_gene: TRBJ1-5
CDR3aa: ASSGGQGAIQPQH

v_gene: TRBV29-1
j_gene: TRBJ2-3
CDR3aa: SVAPGTSATDTQY

v_gene: TRBV20-1
j_gene: TRBJ1-2
CDR3aa: SARGTMNYGYT

v_gene: TRBV18
j_gene: TRBJ2-1
CDR3aa: ASSPRPDRGQDEQF

v_gene: TRBV18
j_gene: TRBJ1-5
CDR3aa: ASSPGPQKVDQPQH

v_gene: TRBV7-8
j_gene: TRBJ1-2
CDR3aa: ASSLVLDTASNYGYT

v_gene: TRBV6-2/TRBV6-3
j_gene: TRBJ1-5
CDR3aa: ASSLFPGTRINQPQH

v_gene: TRBV27
j_gene: TRBJ2-2
CDR3aa: ASSFRGANTGELF

v_gene: TRBV10-3
j_gene: TRBJ2-7
CDR3aa: AIRGDYPYEQY

v_gene: TRBV28
j_gene: TRBJ2-1
CDR3aa: ASSSRLSSYNEQF

v_gene: TRBV27
j_gene: TRBJ1-4
CDR3aa: ASSLYPGGNEKLF

v_gene: TRBV20-1
j_gene: TRBJ2-5
CDR3aa: SARDSATGETQY

v_gene: TRBV11-1
j_gene: TRBJ2-3
CDR3aa: ASSLASAPTDTQY

v_gene: TRBV15
j_gene: TRBJ2-7
CDR3aa: ATSSGQLPSYEQY

v_gene: TRBV6-1
j_gene: TRBJ2-3
CDR3aa: ASSVGPSTDTQY

v_gene: TRBV28
j_gene: TRBJ2-7
CDR3aa: ASSLTGQGKLEQY

v_gene: TRBV4-1
j_gene: TRBJ2-2
CDR3aa: ASSRSQGLAVSNTGELF

v_gene: TRBV30
j_gene: TRBJ2-7
CDR3aa: AWKGQGQIYEQY

v_gene: TRBV11-2
j_gene: TRBJ2-7
CDR3aa: ASSLAGNSYEQY

v_gene: TRBV11-2
j_gene: TRBJ1-5
CDR3aa: ASSLGGSYQPQH

v_gene: TRBV6-1
j_gene: TRBJ2-5
CDR3aa: AGETGAQRETQH

v_gene: TRBV6-2/TRBV6-3
j_gene: TRBJ2-7
CDR3aa: ATKELIPTYEQY

v_gene: TRBV2
j_gene: TRBJ2-2
CDR3aa: AGRTGGNTGELF